Here is one TCR beta chain with its context. Its antigen is currently not known. Sequence at one end of the junction differs from germline and may be a read error. Systemically healthy Caucasian individuals from Russia, 35 to 40 in total and aged roughly 6 to 90 years, were included as donors. Around 10 milliliters of peripheral blood were collected from each donor into EDTA-treated Vacutainer tubes. Ficoll-Paque density-gradient centrifugation was used to isolate PBMCs, with at least 6.5 million per sample. Trizol reagent was used to extract total RNA from the PBMCs, yielding at least 5.5 micrograms per sample. For every donor, flow cytometry on a PBMC aliquot measured the percentage of naive CD45RAhigh/CD27high T cells. This sample was included in a study of blood T cells in healthy people across ages (dated by TCRdb to 2015 to 2017). Regarding the research as a whole: In model experiments, roughly one uniquely barcoded TCR beta cDNA molecule per two T cells was captured by template switching. Four age groups were formed from the donors: young (average approximately 17 years), middle-aged (around 37), aged (under 70) and long-lived (about 80). To avoid experimental bias, donors of different ages were spread randomly across the sequencing lanes. Two additional independent replicas of 1 million unique cDNA reads from the same blood draw were analyzed for two donors (one aged 18 to 30 and one aged 80 or older). Using deep sequencing normalized with unique cDNA molecular identifiers, the study measured how TCR beta repertoire diversity changes with age. Here is what the overall study found, with its caveats: Because donor CMV infection status was unknown, age-related changes in expanded clonotypes were potentially confounded. The long-lived group showed more naive CD4+ T cells, fewer expanded clones and increased TCR diversity than the aged group, suggesting age selection. As age increased, observed TCR beta diversity per million T cells dropped in a roughly linear way, and a significant reduction was already evident by age 40. Conclusive comparison of naive and antigen-experienced compartments was prevented by the profiling of bulk unsorted PBMCs. Observed TCR beta diversity correlated strongly with the percentage of naive T cells measured by flow cytometry. Total diversity estimates from one million sequenced T cells were considered lower bounds and underestimates.

CDR1 and CDR2 are read off the germline V gene (reference sequence) as LGHDT and YNNKEL. Including cysteine and phenylalanine, the CDR3 has 15 amino acids. Only the CDR3 DNA stays, 45 bases, in frame from base 1. The library was obtained by 5' RACE. The sample was run on an Illumina HiSeq 2500. A second roughly 7 to 12 cycle PCR used a sample-barcoded 5' primer and a J-beta primer mix. Each TCR beta cDNA molecule received a unique molecular identifier from a template-switch 5' adaptor carrying 12 random nucleotides. Each sample yielded at least 3 million CDR3-containing paired-end reads. First-strand cDNA synthesis was performed from all RNA using the Mint cDNA synthesis kit, with priming by a TRBC-specific oligonucleotide. Following uracil-DNA glycosylase treatment, a first 18-cycle PCR with universal primers M1SS and BC2_uni_R was performed on all cDNA. Turning to the authors' computational methods: For normalization, 1 million high-quality reads were randomly selected from each sample, with every read carrying a distinct molecular identifier. Reads with shared molecular identifiers were discarded instead of being binned into consensus sequences. MiTCR, with a Q25 quality threshold and the strictest error-elimination algorithm, was used for CDR3 identification, clonotype clustering and error correction. Lower-bound total TCR beta diversity was estimated with a nonparametric unseen species model using Euler transformation. The raw public data were reprocessed by TCRdb itself: fastp quality trimming at Q25, MiXCR clonotype calling, in-frame beta chains only. Every distinct CDR3 protein forms one entry, paired with its most common genes and DNA. The authors' filters were not applied to this entry. This sample holds approximately 830,000 distinct CDR3 sequences; approximately 67% were observed only once. The top ten clonotypes cover about a quarter of the sample.

Recombination joined TRBV3-1 with TRBJ2-5; tentative D gene TRBD2, with 6 bases matching. The sample was blood. This receptor was taken from a man aged 30 to 45 in good health. The DNA sequence is as follows: TGCGCCAGCAGCCAAGATGCGGCCGCGGGGGAGACCCAGTACTTC. This is translated as CASSQDAAAGETQYF.